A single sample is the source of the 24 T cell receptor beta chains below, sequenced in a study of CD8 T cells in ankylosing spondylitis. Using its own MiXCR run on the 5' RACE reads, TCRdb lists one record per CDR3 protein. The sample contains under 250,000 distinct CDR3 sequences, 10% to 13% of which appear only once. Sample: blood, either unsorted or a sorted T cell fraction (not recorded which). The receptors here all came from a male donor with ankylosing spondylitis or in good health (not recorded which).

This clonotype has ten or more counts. DNA for the CDR3: TGTGCCAGCAGCCAGGACCCCGGGACTATAATCCAAGAGACCCAGTACTTC. It yields the protein CASSQDPGTIIQETQYF. The chain carries TRBV3-1 and TRBJ2-5; 7 bases line up with TRBD2. Germline-derived CDR1 and CDR2 are LGHDT and YNNKEL (reference sequence). The CDR3 loop spans 17 amino acids. The junction had 11 bases not matched to a gene; V was cut back by 3 bases and J by 1 base.

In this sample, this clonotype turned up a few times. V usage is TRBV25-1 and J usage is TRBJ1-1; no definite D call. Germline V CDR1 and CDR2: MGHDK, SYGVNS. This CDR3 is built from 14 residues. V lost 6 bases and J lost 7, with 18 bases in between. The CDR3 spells CASSPRLLWGEAFF. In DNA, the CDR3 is TGTGCCAGCAGCCCCCGTCTCCTCTGGGGTGAAGCTTTCTTT.

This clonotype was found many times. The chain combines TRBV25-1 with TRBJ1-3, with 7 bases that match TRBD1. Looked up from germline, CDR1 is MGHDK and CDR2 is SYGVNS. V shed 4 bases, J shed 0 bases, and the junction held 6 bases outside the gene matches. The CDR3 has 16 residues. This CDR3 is CASSADRVGSGNTIYF. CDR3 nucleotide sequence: TGTGCCAGCAGTGCCGACAGGGTTGGCTCTGGAAACACCATATATTTT. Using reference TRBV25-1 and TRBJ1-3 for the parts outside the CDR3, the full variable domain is EADIYQTPRYLVIGTGKKITLECSQTMGHDKMYWYQQDPGMELHLIHYSYGVNSTEKGDLSSESTVSRIRTEHFPLTLESARPSHTSQYLCASSADRVGSGNTIYFGEGSWLTVV.

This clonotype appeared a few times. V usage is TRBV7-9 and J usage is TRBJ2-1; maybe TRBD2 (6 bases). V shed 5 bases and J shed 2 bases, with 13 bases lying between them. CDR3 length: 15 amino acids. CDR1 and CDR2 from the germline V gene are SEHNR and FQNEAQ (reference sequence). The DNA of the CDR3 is TGTGCCAGCAGCCGCGGACGGGAGACCTACAATGAGCAGTTCTTC. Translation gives CASSRGRETYNEQFF.

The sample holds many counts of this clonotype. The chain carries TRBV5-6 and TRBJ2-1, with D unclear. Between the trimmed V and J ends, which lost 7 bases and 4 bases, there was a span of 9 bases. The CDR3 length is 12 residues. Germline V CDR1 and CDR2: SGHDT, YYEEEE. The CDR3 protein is CASATAYNEQFF. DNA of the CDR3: TGTGCCAGCGCAACAGCTTACAATGAGCAGTTCTTC.

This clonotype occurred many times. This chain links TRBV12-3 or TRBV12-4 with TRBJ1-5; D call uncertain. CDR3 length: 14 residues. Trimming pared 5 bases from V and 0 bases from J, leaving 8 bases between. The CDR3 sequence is CASSPYASNQPQHF. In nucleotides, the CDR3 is TGTGCCAGCAGTCCTTATGCTAGCAATCAGCCCCAGCATTTT.

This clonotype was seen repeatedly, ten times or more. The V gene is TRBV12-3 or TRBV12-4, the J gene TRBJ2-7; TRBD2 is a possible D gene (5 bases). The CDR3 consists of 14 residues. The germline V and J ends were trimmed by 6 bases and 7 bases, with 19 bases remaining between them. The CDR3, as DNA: TGTGCCAGCAGCCCCACCGACTCCTCGGGGGAGCAGTACTTC. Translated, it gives CASSPTDSSGEQYF.

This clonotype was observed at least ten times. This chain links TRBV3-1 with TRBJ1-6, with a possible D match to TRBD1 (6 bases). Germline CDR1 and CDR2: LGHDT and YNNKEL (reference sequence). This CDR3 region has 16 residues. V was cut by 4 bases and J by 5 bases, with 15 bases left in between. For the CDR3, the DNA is TGTGCCAGCAGCCCCGAGGGGGGCATGGATAATTCACCCCTCCACTTT. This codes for CASSPEGGMDNSPLHF.

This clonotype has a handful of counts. CDR3 residues: CASSLQGARGELFF. In DNA, the CDR3 is TGTGCCAGCAGCTTACAGGGGGCGAGGGGGGAGCTGTTTTTT. V usage is TRBV6-5 and J usage is TRBJ2-2, with 9 bases matching TRBD1. The CDR3 spans 14 residues. Trimming removed 6 bases from V and 8 bases from J; junction bases left unmatched: 7. Per the germline V gene, CDR1 is MNHEY and CDR2 is SVGAGI.

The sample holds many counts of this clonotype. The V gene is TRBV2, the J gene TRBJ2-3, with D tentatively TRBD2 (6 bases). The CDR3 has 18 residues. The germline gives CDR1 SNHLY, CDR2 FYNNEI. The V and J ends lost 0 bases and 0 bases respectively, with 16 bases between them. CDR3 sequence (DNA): TGTGCCAGCAGTGAAGCGCTAAGGATAGCGGCCAGCACAGATACGCAGTATTTT. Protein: CASSEALRIAASTDTQYF.

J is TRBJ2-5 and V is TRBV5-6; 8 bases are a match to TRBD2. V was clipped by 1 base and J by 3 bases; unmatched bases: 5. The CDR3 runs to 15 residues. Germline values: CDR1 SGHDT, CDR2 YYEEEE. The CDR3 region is CASSLIGSGEETQYF. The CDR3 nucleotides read TGTGCCAGCAGCTTGATCGGTAGCGGGGAAGAGACCCAGTACTTC.

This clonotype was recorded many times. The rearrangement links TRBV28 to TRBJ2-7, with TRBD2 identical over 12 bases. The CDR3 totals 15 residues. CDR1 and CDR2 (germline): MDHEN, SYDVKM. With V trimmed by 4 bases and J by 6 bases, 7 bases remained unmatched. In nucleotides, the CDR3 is TGTGCCAGCAGTTCCTACAGGGGACTAGCGGGCGAGCAGTACTTC. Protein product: CASSSYRGLAGEQYF.

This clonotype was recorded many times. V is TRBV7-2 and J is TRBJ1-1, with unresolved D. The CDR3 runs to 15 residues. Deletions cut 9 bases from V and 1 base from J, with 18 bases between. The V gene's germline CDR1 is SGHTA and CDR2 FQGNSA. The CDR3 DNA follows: TGTGCCAGTGCCACCAGCCGGCGGGGGAACACTGAAGCTTTCTTT. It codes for CASATSRRGNTEAFF.

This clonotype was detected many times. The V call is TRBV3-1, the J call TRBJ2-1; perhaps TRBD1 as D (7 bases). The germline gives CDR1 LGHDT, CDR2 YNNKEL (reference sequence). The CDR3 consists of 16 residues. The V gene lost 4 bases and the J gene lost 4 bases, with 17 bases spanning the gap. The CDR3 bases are TGTGCCAGCAGCCTCACCTCAGGGGGACTTTACAATGAGCAGTTCTTC. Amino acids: CASSLTSGGLYNEQFF.

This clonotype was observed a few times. The CDR3 region is CASSRILVGFATEAFF. The CDR3 nucleotides read TGCGCCAGCAGCCGTATCTTAGTTGGGTTCGCCACTGAAGCTTTCTTT. J is TRBJ1-1 and V is TRBV5-1; no clear D gene. This CDR3 spans 16 amino acids. Germline-derived CDR1 and CDR2 are SGHRS and YFSETQ. V dropped 4 bases and J dropped 4 bases, with 20 bases sitting between them.

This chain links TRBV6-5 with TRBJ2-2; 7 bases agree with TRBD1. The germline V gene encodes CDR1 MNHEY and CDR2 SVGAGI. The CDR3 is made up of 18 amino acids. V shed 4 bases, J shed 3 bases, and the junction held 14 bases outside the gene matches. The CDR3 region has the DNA TGTGCCAGCAGTTCCGGGACAGCCCTAACCCCCGACACCGGGGAGCTGTTTTTT. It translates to CASSSGTALTPDTGELFF.

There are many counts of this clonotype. The CDR3 nucleotides read TGCAGTGCTAGATTCACTGGGGACTATGGCTACACCTTC. Translated: CSARFTGDYGYTF. The chain combines TRBV20-1 with TRBJ1-2; no firm D call. Germline CDR1 is DFQATT and CDR2 is SNEGSKA (reference sequence). The V and J ends lost 2 bases and 3 bases respectively, with 10 bases between them. The CDR3 has 13 amino acids.

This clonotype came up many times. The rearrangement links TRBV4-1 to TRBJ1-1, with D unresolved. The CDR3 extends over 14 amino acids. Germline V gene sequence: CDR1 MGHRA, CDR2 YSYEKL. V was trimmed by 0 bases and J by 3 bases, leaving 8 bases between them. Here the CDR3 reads CASSQDTKYTEAFF. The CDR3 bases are TGCGCCAGCAGCCAAGATACCAAGTACACTGAAGCTTTCTTT.

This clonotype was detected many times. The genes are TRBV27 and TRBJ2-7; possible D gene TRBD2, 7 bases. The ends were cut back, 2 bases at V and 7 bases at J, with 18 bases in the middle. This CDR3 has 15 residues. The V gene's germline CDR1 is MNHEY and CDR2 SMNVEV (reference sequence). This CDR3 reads CASSLRGAPSVEQYF. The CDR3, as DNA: TGTGCCAGCAGTTTACGGGGGGCCCCTAGCGTAGAGCAGTACTTC.

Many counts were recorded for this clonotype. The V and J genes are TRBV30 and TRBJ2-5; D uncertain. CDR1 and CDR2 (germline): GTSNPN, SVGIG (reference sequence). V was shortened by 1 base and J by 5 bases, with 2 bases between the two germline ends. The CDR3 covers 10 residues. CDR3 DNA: TGTGCCTGGAGTGGGGAGACCCAGTACTTC. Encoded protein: CAWSGETQYF.

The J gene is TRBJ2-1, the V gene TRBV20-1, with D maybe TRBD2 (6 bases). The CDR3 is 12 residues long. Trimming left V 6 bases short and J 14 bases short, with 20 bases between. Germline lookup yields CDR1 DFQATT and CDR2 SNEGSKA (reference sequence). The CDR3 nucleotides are TGCAGTGCATCGAGAGCGACTAGTCAGGAGTTCTTC. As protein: CSASRATSQEFF.

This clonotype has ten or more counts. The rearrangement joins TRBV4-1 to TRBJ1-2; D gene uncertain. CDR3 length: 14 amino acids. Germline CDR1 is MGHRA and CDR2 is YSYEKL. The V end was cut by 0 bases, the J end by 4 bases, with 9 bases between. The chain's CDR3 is CASSQEQFSYGYTF. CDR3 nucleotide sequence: TGCGCCAGCAGCCAAGAGCAATTTTCCTATGGCTACACCTTC.

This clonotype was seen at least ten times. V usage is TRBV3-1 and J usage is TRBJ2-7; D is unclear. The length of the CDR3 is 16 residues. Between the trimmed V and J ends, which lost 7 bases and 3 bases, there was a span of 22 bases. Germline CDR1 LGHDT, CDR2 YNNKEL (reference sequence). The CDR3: CASMAGVNSPIYEQYF. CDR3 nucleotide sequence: TGTGCCAGCATGGCAGGAGTAAATTCGCCGATCTACGAGCAGTACTTC.

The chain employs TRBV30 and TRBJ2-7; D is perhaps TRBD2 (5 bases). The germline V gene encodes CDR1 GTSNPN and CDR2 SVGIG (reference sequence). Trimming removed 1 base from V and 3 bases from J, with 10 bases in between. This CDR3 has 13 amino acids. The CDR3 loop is CAWSGGSSYEQYF. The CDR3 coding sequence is TGTGCCTGGAGTGGAGGGAGTAGCTACGAGCAGTACTTC.